This T cell receptor (beta chain) is from a study of cytomegalovirus exposure and HLA in healthy donors. Study at large: T cells numbering about 200 million yielded some 110 million unique TCR beta sequences in an earlier analysis. Findings and limits, study-wide: Later analysis identified a missense DCLRE1C variant that was linked to TCR beta V- and J-gene trimming.

13 Jbeta primers and 60 Vbeta primers were used for the PCR. As processed by the authors: Later, an analysis found tens of millions of unique TCR beta chains, and about 9.9 million of these were shared. TCRdb's copy holds only in-frame clones and misses some; the assay was immunoSEQ multiplex PCR. That table is the source of V, J and clone size, and D and trimming were worked out from the DNA. The sample includes about 160,000 clones, around three quarters seen only once; the top ten take 3.7%. Of note for this clone: As yet, its antigen is unknown.

The J segment lost 4 bases and the V segment lost 11 bases, leaving 18 bases of the junction unmatched. Per the germline V gene, CDR1 is ENHRY and CDR2 is SYGVKD. This CDR3 comprises 18 residues. The receptor was derived from a man between 25 and 39 years old in good health and CMV-seropositive. The chain employs TRBV10-3 and TRBJ2-3; TRBD2 matches at 13 bases. Sample: PBMCs. This chain's CDR3 is CASDTTRLAGGLSDTQYF. The CDR3 bases are TGTGCCTCCGACACCACGAGACTAGCGGGGGGCTTGTCAGATACGCAGTATTTT.